The entry below describes one TCR beta chain. What it recognizes is unknown. These data originate in a study of cytomegalovirus exposure and HLA in healthy donors. Study summary: Of approximately 400 genotyped donors, around 76% clustered with self-reported Caucasian donors. Study-level points and caveats: An analysis done earlier found most TCR beta V segments productive about 87% or about 30% of the time.

Primers: 60 Vbeta forward and 13 Jbeta reverse. TCRdb's table, derived via immunoSEQ multiplex PCR, lists solely in-frame clones and lacks some. The sample includes roughly 200,000 clones, approximately 82% of them seen just once. In germline, CDR1 is SGHRS, CDR2 YFSETQ. The CDR3 totals 14 residues. The V segment lost 6 bases and the J segment 3 bases; nucleotides outside the gene matches: 2. The genes are TRBV5-1 and TRBJ2-1, with 11 bases matching TRBD2. Material for sequencing was PBMCs. This receptor was taken from a man in his forties or fifties in good health and CMV-seropositive. This CDR3 reads CASTGTSGYNEQFF. The CDR3 DNA reads TGCGCCAGCACCGGGACTAGCGGCTACAATGAGCAGTTCTTC.